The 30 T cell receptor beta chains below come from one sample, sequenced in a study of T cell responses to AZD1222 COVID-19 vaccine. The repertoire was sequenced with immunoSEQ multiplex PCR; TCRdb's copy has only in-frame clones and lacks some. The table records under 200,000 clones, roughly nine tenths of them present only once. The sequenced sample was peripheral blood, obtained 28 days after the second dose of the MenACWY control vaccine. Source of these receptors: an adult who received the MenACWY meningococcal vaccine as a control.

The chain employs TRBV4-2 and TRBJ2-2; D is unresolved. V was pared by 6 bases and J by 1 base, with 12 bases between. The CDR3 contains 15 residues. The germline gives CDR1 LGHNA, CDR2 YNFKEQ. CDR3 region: CASRNSWGNTGELFF. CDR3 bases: TGTGCCAGCAGAAACTCCTGGGGGAACACCGGGGAGCTGTTTTTT.

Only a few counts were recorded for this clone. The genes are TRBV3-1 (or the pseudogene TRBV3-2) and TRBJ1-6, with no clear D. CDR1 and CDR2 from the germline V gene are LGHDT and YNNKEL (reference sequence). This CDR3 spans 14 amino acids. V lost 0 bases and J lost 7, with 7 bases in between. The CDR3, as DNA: TGTGCCAGCAGCCAAGATCCCCAGAATTCACCCCTCCACTTT. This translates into CASSQDPQNSPLHF.

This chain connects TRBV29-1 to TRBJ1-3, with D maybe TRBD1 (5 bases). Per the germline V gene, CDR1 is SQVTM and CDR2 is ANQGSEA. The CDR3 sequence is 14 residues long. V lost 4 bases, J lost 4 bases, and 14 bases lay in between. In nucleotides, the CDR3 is TGCAGCGTTGTGCTTTCAGGGCGAGGAAACACCATATATTTT. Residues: CSVVLSGRGNTIYF.

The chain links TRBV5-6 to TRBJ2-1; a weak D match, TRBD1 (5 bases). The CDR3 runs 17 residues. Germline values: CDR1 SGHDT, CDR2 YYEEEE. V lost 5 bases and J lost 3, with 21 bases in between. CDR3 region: CASRGRLRQKDYNEQFF. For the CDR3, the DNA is TGTGCCAGCAGGGGGCGGCTACGACAGAAAGACTACAATGAGCAGTTCTTC. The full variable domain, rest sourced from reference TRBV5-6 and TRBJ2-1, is DAGVTQSPTHLIKTRGQQVTLRCSPKSGHDTVSWYQQALGQGPQFIFQYYEEEERQRGNFPDRFSGHQFPNYSSELNVNALLLGDSALYLCASRGRLRQKDYNEQFFGPGTRLTVL.

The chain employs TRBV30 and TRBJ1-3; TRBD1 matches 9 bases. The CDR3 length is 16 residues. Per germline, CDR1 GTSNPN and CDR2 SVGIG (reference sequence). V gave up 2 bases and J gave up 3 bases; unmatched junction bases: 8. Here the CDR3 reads CAWSLRDRGVGNTIYF. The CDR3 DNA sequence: TGTGCCTGGAGTCTCCGTGACAGGGGGGTTGGAAACACCATATATTTT.

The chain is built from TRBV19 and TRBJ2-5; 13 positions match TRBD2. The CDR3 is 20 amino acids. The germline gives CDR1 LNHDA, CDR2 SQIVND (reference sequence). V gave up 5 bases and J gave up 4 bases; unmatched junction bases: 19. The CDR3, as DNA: TGTGCCAGTAGTCCCTCTCTCAAACTAGCGGGAGGGCGGGTTGGAGAGACCCAGTACTTC. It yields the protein CASSPSLKLAGGRVGETQYF. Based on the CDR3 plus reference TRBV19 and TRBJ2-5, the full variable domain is DGGITQSPKYLFRKEGQNVTLSCEQNLNHDAMYWYRQDPGQGLRLIYYSQIVNDFQKGDIAEGYSVSREKKESFPLTVTSAQKNPTAFYLCASSPSLKLAGGRVGETQYFGPGTRLLVL.

This CDR3 reads CASRSTTDTQYF. In DNA, the CDR3 is TGTGCCAGCAGGTCGACCACAGATACGCAGTATTTT. The chain is built from TRBV28 and TRBJ2-3; D unclear. The V end was cut by 6 bases, the J end by 2 bases, with 6 bases between. The CDR3 has 12 residues. Germline values: CDR1 MDHEN, CDR2 SYDVKM.

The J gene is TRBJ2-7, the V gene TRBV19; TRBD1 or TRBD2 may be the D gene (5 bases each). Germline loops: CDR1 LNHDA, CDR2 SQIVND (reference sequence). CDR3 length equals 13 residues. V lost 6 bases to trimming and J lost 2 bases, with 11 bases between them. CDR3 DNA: TGTGCCAGTAGGGGGACGGGGACCTACGAGCAGTACTTC. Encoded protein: CASRGTGTYEQYF.

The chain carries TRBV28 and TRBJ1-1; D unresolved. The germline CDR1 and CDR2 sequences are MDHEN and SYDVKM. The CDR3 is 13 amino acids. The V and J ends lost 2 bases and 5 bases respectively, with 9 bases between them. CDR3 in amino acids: CASSLQMRTEAFF. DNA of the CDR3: TGTGCCAGCAGTTTACAAATGCGAACTGAAGCTTTCTTT.

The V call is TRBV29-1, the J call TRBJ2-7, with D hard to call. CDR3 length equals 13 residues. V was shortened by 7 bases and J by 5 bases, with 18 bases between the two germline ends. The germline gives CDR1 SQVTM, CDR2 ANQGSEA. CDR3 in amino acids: CSAEATFGHEQYF. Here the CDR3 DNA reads TGCAGCGCAGAGGCAACTTTCGGGCACGAGCAGTACTTC.

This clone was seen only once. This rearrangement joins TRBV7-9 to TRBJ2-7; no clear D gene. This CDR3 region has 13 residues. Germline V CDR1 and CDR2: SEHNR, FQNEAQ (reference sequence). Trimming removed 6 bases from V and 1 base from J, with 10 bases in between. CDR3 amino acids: CASRTIESYEQYF. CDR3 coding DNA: TGTGCCAGCAGGACCATAGAGTCCTACGAGCAGTACTTC.

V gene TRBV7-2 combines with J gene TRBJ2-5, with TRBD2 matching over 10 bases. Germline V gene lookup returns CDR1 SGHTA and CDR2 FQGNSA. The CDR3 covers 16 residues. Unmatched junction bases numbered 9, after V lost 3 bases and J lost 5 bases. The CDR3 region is CASSFGAGGPGETQYF. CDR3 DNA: TGTGCCAGCAGCTTCGGAGCGGGAGGGCCGGGGGAGACCCAGTACTTC.

This CDR3 is CASRQGTNYGYTF. The CDR3 region has the DNA TGTGCCAGTCGACAGGGAACTAACTATGGCTACACCTTC. The chain joins TRBV6-5 to TRBJ1-2, with 7 bases aligning to TRBD1. The ends lost 9 bases at V and 0 bases at J; junction bases unmatched: 4. The CDR3 runs to 13 residues. The V gene's germline CDR1 is MNHEY and CDR2 SVGAGI.

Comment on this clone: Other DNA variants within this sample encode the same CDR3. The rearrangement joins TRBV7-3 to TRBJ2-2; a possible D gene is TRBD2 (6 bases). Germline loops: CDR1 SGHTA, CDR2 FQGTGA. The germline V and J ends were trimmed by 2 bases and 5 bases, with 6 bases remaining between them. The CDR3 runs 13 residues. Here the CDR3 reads CASSLGGTGELFF. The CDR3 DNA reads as TGTGCCAGCAGCTTAGGAGGGACCGGGGAGCTGTTTTTT.

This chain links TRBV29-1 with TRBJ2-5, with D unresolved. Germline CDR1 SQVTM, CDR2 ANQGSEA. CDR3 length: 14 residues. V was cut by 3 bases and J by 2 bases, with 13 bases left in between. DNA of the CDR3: TGCAGCGTTGATTTTAGGCAGTTTCAAGAGACCCAGTACTTC. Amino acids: CSVDFRQFQETQYF. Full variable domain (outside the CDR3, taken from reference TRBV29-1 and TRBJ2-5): SAVISQKPSRDICQRGTSLTIQCQVDSQVTMMFWYRQQPGQSLTLIATANQGSEATYESGFVIDKFPISRPNLTFSTLTVSNMSPEDSSIYLCSVDFRQFQETQYFGPGTRLLVL.

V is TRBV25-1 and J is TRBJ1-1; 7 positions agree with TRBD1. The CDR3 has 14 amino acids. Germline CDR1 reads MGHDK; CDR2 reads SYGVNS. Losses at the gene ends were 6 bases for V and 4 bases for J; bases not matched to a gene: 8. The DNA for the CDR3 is TGTGCCAGCAGACAGACAGGGTATGGCACTGAAGCTTTCTTT. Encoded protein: CASRQTGYGTEAFF.

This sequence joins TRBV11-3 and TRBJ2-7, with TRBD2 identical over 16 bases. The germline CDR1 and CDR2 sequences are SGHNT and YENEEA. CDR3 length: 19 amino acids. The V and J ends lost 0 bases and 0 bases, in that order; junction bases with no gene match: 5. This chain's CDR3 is CASSLDAGTSGRDSYEQYF. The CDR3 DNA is TGTGCCAGCAGCTTAGACGCCGGGACTAGCGGGAGGGACTCCTACGAGCAGTACTTC.

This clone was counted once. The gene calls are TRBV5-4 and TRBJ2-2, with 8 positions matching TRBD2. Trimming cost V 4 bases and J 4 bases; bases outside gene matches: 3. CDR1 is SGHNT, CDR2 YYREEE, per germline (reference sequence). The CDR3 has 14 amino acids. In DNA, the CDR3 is TGTGCCAGCAGCCGGGAGGGCCGCACCGGGGAGCTGTTTTTT. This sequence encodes CASSREGRTGELFF.

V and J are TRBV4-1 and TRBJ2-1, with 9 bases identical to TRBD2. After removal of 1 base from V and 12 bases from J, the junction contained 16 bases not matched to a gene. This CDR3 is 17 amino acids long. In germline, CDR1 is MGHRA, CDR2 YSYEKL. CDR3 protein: CASSQGGSSGISFLQFF. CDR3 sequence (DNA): TGCGCCAGCAGCCAAGGGGGATCTAGCGGGATTTCGTTCCTGCAGTTCTTC.

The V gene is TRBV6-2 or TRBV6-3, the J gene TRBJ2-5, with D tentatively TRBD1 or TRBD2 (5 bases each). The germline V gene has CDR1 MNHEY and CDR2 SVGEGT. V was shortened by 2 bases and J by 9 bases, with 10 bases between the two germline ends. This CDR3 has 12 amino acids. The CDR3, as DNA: TGTGCCAGCAGTTACGCCCAGGGACCCCAGTACTTC. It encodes CASSYAQGPQYF.

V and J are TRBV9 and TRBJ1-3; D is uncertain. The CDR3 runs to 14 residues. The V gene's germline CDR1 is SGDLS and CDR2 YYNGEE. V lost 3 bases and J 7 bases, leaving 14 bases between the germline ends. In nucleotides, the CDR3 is TGTGCCAGCAGCGGATGGGGTCCCCGTAACACCATATATTTT. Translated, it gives CASSGWGPRNTIYF. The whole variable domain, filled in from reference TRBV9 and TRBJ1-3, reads DSGVTQTPKHLITATGQRVTLRCSPRSGDLSVYWYQQSLDQGLQFLIQYYNGEERAKGNILERFSAQQFPDLHSELNLSSLELGDSALYFCASSGWGPRNTIYFGEGSWLTVV.

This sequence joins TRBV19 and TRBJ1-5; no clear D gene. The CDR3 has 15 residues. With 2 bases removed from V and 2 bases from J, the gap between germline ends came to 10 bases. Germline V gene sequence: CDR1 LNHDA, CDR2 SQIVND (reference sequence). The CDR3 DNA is TGTGCCAGTAGTATACCCCCAACCGGCAATCAGCCCCAGCATTTT. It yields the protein CASSIPPTGNQPQHF.

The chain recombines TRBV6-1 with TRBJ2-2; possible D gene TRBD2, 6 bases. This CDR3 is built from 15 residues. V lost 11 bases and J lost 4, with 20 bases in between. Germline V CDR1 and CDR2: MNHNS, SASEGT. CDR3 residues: CALNEEGVGTGELFF. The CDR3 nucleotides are TGTGCCCTAAACGAGGAGGGAGTAGGCACCGGGGAGCTGTTTTTT.

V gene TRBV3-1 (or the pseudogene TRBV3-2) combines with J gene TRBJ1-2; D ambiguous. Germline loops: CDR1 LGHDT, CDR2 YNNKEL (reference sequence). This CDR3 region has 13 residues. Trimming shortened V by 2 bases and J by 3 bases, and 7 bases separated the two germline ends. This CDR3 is CASSQHTDYGYTF. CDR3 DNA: TGTGCCAGCAGCCAACATACAGACTATGGCTACACCTTC.

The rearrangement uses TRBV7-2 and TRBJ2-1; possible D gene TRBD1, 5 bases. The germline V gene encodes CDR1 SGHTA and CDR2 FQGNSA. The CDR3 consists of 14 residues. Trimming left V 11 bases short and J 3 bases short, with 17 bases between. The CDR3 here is CADTMGPNYNEQFF. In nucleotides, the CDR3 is TGTGCCGATACGATGGGGCCTAACTACAATGAGCAGTTCTTC.

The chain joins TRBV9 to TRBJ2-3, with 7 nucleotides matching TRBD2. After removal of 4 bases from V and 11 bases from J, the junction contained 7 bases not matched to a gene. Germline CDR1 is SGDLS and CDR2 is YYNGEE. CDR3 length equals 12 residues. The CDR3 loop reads CASSPQREGQYF. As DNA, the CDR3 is TGTGCCAGCAGCCCCCAGCGGGAAGGGCAGTATTTT.

The CDR3 coding sequence is TGTGCCAGCTATGGGGGCTCAGGGTATGGCTACACCTTC. This encodes CASYGGSGYGYTF. This chain joins TRBV9 and TRBJ1-2; possible D gene TRBD1, 6 bases. V gave up 7 bases and J gave up 5 bases, with 15 bases separating them. The CDR3 is 13 amino acids. Germline V CDR1 and CDR2: SGDLS, YYNGEE.

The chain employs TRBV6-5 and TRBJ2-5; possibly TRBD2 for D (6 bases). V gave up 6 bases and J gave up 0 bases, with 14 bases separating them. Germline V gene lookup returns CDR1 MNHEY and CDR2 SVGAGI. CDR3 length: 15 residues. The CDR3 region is CASRKGREYQETQYF. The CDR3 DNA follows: TGTGCCAGCAGGAAGGGACGGGAGTACCAAGAGACCCAGTACTTC.

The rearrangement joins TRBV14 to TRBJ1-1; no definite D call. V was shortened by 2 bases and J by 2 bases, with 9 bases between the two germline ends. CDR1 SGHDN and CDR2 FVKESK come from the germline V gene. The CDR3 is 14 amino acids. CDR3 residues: CASSQFEENTEAFF. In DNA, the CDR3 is TGTGCCAGCAGCCAATTTGAGGAAAACACTGAAGCTTTCTTT.

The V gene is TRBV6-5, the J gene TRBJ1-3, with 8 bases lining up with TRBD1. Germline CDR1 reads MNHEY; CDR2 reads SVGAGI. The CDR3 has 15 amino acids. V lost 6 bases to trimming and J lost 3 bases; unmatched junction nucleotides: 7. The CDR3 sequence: CASRDPGGSGNTIYF. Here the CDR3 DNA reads TGTGCCAGCAGAGACCCAGGGGGCAGTGGAAACACCATATATTTT.